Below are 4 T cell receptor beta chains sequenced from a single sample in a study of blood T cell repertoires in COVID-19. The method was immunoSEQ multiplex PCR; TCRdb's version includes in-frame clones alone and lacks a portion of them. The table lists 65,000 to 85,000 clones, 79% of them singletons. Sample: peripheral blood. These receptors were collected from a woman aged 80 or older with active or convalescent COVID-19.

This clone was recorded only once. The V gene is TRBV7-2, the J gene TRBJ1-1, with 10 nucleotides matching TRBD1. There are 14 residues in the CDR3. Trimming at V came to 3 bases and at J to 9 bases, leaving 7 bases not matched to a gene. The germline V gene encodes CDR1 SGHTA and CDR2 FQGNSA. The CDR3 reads CASSFDRGQGQAFF. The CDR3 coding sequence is TGTGCCAGCAGCTTTGACAGGGGGCAAGGCCAAGCTTTCTTT.

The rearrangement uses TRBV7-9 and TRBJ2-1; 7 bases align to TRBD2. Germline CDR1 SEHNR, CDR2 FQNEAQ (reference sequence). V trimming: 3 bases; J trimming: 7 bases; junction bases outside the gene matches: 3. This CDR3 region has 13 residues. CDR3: CASSFPGGNEQFF. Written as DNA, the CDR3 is TGTGCCAGCAGCTTTCCCGGGGGGAATGAGCAGTTCTTC.

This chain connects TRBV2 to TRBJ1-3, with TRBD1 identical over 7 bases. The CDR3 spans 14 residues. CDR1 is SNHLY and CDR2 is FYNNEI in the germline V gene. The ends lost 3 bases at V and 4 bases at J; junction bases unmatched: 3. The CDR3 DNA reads TGTGCCAGCAGTGAGGGACAGAGAGGAAACACCATATATTTT. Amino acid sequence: CASSEGQRGNTIYF.

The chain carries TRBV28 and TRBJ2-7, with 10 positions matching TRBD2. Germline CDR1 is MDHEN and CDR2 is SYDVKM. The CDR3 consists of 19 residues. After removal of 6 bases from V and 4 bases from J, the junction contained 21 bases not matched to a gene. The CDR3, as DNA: TGTGCCAGCAGCCCCAGAAAGACCTTCCTAGCGGGAGTGGATTACGAGCAGTACTTC. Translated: CASSPRKTFLAGVDYEQYF.